Here is one T cell receptor (beta chain) with its context. Its target is unknown. These data belong to a study of beta chain features in type 1 diabetes. General study results and limits: cDNA sequencing could over-represent cells with high TCR expression.

Germline loops: CDR1 SGHRS, CDR2 YFSETQ. V was pared by 4 bases and J by 2 bases, with 12 bases of the junction left unmatched. The CDR3 runs 17 residues. It was one heparinised blood draw, averaging roughly 0.11 L, that each donor gave. The sequenced template was cDNA made from the entire isolated RNA. Approximately 4 million reads was the average for naive, central memory and regulatory T cell samples. Assay used: immunoSEQ multiplex PCR; TCRdb lists only in-frame clones, some missing. This repertoire shows about 900,000 clones, 15% to 20% found once; its top ten account for 0.023%. The specimen was naive CD4+ T cells from blood. The chain recombines TRBV5-1 with TRBJ2-3; 8 nucleotides match TRBD1. The source is a woman aged 18-29 years in good health. The CDR3 sequence: CASSRLPGTGNTDTQYF. In nucleotides, the CDR3 is TGCGCCAGCAGCCGACTTCCCGGGACAGGAAACACAGATACGCAGTATTTT.